These T cell receptor beta chains were read from a single sample in a study of shared clonotypes between healthy human individuals. Profiling relied on immunoSEQ multiplex PCR, and the TCRdb table lists in-frame clones only, not all of them. The profile shows roughly 810,000 clones, approximately 97% of them singletons. Sample: naive CD8+ T cells sorted from blood. Receptors originate from a man younger than 40 in good health. Each CDR3 is given without its conserved first and last residue.

cdr3_aa | v_call
ASTPDRDEQF | TRBV6-1
ASSLVGQGSYEQY | TRBV5-4
ASSPEGGNQPQH | TRBV7-9
ASSQELADAGELF | TRBV4-1
SATAGNEQY | TRBV20-1
ASFHRNEQY | TRBV6-1
ASSQDRGARGDTQY | TRBV4-1
ASSSAGGWDTIY | TRBV7-9
ASRGFSQY | TRBV2
ASSPGTPAFTQF | TRBV7-2
ATSREGVQPQH | TRBV15
ASSNLPWHYGYT | TRBV6-5
ASSLVGGGAPDTQY | TRBV11-2
ASSLDGSSYNEQF | TRBV27
ASSEQGVNEQF | TRBV6-1
ASSLSAEAF | TRBV7-9
ASSSGAGVTEAF | TRBV7-8
ASSLSTAFSYEQY | TRBV5-5
ASSESGEQY | TRBV10-2
ASSPPGTPYPNYGYT | TRBV28
ASSPGQGRDEQY | TRBV5-4
ASSQGAGTEAF | TRBV4-3
ASSLVGVTSGMADTQY | TRBV13
ASSLLASSVSSTDTQY | TRBV28
AISGGLVGTQY | TRBV15
ASTSGGPSGEQF | TRBV9
ASSQESSSGYEQY | TRBV4-1
ASSVVSSDTQY | TRBV9
ASSSMGTPSYEQY | TRBV7-2
ASTKTGLAYNEQF | TRBV7-9
ASSLLGGGELF | TRBV6-5
ASSLLAGGPGFTDTQY | TRBV11-2
ASSLLGSYEQY | TRBV5-8
ASSKVGRTSEKLF | TRBV21-1
ASSPGTGVYEQY | TRBV5-1
ASSLAFATEAF | TRBV7-9
ASSLRREVTDTQY | TRBV5-1
ASSLGRWNTEAF | TRBV27
ASSLRDRNTEAF | TRBV25-1
ASSLPGVEGYT | TRBV27
ASSSTGTGYNEQF | TRBV5-1
ASSWGEGLFGEQY | TRBV6-6
ASSRGLAGEDTQY | TRBV7-6
ASSARQADHEQY | TRBV5-4
ASSEDTATYEQY | TRBV7-9
ASSYGGSGLTGELF | TRBV6-5
ASSAQSGTFRNQPQH | TRBV2
ASSLSPRGVDTEAF | TRBV27
ASSPLAGGGNEQF | TRBV27
ASSGNRIPPGGANNEQF | TRBV9
ASSLLGETQY | TRBV27
ASRAGAGDRYNEQF | TRBV19
ASSQAGGLVGYNEQF | TRBV4-1
ASSLEAGYEQY | TRBV11-2
ASSQGAETQY | TRBV14